This T cell receptor (beta chain) was sequenced during a study of Ad26.COV2.S vaccination and SARS-CoV-2 variants. Clones were read by immunoSEQ multiplex PCR, and TCRdb kept only the in-frame ones, dropping some. This sample yields over 90,000 clones, of which over 60% are seen a single time; 17% belongs to the top ten. Sequenced material: peripheral blood, taken after recovery from COVID-19. The sequence was obtained from a human donor who had recovered from COVID-19.

The CDR3 region is CASSVGPVTGELFF. The CDR3, as DNA: TGTGCCAGCAGCGTAGGCCCCGTCACCGGGGAGCTGTTTTTT. The V call is TRBV9, the J call TRBJ2-2; the D is unclear. Germline values: CDR1 SGDLS, CDR2 YYNGEE. The germline V and J ends were trimmed by 0 bases and 4 bases, with 7 bases remaining between them. The CDR3 contains 14 residues. Full variable domain (remainder filled in from reference TRBV9 and TRBJ2-2): DSGVTQTPKHLITATGQRVTLRCSPRSGDLSVYWYQQSLDQGLQFLIQYYNGEERAKGNILERFSAQQFPDLHSELNLSSLELGDSALYFCASSVGPVTGELFFGEGSRLTVL.